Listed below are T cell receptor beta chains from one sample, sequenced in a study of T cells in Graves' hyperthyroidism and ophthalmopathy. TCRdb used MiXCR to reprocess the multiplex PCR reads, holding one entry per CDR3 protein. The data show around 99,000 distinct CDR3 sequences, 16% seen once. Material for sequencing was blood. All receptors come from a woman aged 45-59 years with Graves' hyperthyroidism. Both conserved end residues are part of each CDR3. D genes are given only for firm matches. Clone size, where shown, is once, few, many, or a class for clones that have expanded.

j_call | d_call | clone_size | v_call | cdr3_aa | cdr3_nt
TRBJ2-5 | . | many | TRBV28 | CASSLGRGTGRYF | TGTGCCAGCAGTTTAGGCCGGGGGACGGGGAGGTACTTC
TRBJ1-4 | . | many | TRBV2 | CASSRTGATNEKLFF | TGTGCCAGCAGTCGAACGGGTGCAACTAATGAAAAACTGTTTTTT
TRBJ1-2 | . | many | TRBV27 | CASWGGRGYTF | TGTGCCAGCTGGGGGGGGCGAGGCTACACCTTC
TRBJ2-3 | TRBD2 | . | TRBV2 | CASTLAGGTDTQYF | TGTGCCAGCACTTTAGCGGGAGGTACAGATACGCAGTATTTT
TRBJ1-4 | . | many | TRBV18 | CASSPNGRELGEKLFF | TGTGCCAGCTCACCTAACGGACGGGAACTTGGTGAAAAACTGTTTTTT
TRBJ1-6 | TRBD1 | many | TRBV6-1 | CASSVQGAGNSPLHF | TGTGCCAGCAGTGTACAGGGGGCAGGTAATTCACCCCTCCACTTT
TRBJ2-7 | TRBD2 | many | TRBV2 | CASRPGRGAYEQYF | TGTGCCAGCAGACCGGGACGGGGGGCCTACGAGCAGTACTTC
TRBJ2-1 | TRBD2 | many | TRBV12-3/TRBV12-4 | CASSHSGRASYNEQFF | TGTGCCAGCAGCCATAGCGGGAGGGCCAGCTACAATGAGCAGTTCTTC
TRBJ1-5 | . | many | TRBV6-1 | CASSETGNQPQHF | TGTGCCAGCAGTGAAACGGGCAATCAGCCCCAGCATTTT
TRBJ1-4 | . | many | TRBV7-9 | CASSRSFGKGRSGKLFF | TGTGCCAGCAGCCGAAGCTTTGGGAAGGGACGTTCAGGAAAACTGTTTTTT
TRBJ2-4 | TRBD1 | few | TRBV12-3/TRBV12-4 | CASSPQRDRVRPYF | TGTGCCAGCAGTCCGCAGCGGGACAGGGTCCGTCCGTACTTC
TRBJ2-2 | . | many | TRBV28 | CASRGWGTRSGGELFF | TGTGCCAGCAGGGGATGGGGCACAAGGTCAGGCGGGGAGCTGTTTTTT
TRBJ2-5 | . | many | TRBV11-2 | CASSLHNQETQYF | TGTGCCAGCAGCTTGCACAATCAAGAGACCCAGTACTTC
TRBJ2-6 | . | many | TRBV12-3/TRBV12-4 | CASSLDRGPGPGANVLTF | TGTGCCAGCAGTTTAGATCGGGGGCCTGGCCCTGGGGCCAACGTCCTGACTTTC
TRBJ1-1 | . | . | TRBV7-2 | CASRDRRGGNTEAFF | TGTGCCAGCAGGGATCGGAGGGGAGGGAACACTGAAGCTTTCTTT
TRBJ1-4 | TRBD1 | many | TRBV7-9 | CASSLGTGGFSTNEKLFF | TGTGCCAGCAGCTTAGGGACAGGGGGGTTTTCGACTAATGAAAAACTGTTTTTT
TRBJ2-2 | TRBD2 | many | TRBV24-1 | CAISETGRGNTGELFF | TGTGCCATTTCGGAGACCGGGAGGGGGAACACCGGGGAGCTGTTTTTT
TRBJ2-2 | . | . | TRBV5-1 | CASSHGLLSNTGELFF | TGCGCCAGCAGCCACGGACTTCTATCTAACACCGGGGAGCTGTTTTTT